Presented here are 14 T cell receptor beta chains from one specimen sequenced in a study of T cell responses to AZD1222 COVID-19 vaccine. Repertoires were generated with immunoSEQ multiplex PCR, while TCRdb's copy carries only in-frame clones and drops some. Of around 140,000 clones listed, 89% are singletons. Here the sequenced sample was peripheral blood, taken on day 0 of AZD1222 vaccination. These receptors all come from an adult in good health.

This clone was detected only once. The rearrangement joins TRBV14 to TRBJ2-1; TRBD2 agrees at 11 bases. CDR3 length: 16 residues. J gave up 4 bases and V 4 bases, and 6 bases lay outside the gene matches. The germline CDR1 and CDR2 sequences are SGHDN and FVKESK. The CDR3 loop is CASSPLVAGGYNEQFF. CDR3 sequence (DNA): TGTGCCAGCAGCCCCCTGGTAGCGGGAGGGTACAATGAGCAGTTCTTC. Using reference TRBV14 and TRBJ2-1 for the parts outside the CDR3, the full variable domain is EAGVTQFPSHSVIEKGQTVTLRCDPISGHDNLYWYRRVMGKEIKFLLHFVKESKQDESGMPNNRFLAERTGGTYSTLKVQPAELEDSGVYFCASSPLVAGGYNEQFFGPGTRLTVL.

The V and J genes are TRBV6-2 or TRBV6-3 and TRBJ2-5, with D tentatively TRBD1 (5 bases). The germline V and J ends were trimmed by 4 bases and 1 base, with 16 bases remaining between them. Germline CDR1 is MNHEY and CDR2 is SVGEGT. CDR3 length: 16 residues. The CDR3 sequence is CASSSPTTVSQETQYF. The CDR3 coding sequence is TGTGCCAGCAGTTCCCCCACGACAGTCAGCCAAGAGACCCAGTACTTC.

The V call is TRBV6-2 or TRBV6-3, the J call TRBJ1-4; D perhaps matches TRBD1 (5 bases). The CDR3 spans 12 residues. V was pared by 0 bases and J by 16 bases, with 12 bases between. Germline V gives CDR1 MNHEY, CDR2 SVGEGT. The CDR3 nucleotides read TGTGCCAGCAGTTACTCGACGGGACCGGGGTTTTTT. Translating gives CASSYSTGPGFF.

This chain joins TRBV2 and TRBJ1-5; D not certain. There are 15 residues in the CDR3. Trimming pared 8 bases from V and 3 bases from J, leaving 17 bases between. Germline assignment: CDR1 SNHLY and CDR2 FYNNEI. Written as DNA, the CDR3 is TGTGCCAGCGGATTATATGGACGAGCCAATCAGCCCCAGCATTTT. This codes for CASGLYGRANQPQHF.

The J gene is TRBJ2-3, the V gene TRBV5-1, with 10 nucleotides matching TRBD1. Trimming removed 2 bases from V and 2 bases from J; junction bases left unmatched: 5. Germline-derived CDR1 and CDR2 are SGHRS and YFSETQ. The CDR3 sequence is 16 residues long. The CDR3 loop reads CASSFGQGGTTDTQYF. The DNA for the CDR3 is TGCGCCAGCAGCTTCGGACAGGGGGGGACCACAGATACGCAGTATTTT.

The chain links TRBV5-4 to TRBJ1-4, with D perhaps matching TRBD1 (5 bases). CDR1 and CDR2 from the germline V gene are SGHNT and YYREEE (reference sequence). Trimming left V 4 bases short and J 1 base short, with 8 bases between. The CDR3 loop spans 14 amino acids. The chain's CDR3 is CASSRQLTNEKLFF. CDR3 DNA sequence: TGTGCCAGCAGCCGACAGTTAACTAATGAAAAACTGTTTTTT.

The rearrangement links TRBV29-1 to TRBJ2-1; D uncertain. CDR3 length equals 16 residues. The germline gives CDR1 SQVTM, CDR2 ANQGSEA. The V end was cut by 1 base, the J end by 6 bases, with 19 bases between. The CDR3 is CSVEGGPVGSLNEQFF. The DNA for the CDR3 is TGCAGCGTTGAAGGTGGTCCGGTTGGTTCTCTCAATGAGCAGTTCTTC.

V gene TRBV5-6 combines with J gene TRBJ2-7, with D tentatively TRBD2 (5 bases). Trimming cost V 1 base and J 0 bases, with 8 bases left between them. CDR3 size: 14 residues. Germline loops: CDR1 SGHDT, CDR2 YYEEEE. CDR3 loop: CASSLLGSSYEQYF. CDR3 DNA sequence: TGTGCCAGCAGCTTGCTGGGGAGCTCCTACGAGCAGTACTTC. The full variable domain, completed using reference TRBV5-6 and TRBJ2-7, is DAGVTQSPTHLIKTRGQQVTLRCSPKSGHDTVSWYQQALGQGPQFIFQYYEEEERQRGNFPDRFSGHQFPNYSSELNVNALLLGDSALYLCASSLLGSSYEQYFGPGTRLTVT.

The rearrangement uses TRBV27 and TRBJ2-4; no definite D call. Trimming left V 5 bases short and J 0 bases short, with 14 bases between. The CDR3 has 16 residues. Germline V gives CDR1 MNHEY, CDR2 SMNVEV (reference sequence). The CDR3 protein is CASSPFDPQAKNIQYF. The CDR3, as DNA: TGTGCCAGCAGTCCCTTTGATCCCCAAGCCAAAAACATTCAGTACTTC.

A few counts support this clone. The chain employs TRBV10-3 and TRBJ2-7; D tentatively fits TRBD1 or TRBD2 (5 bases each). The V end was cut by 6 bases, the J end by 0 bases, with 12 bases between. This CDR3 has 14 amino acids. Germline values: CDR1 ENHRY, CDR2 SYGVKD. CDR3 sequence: CAIRQRDDSYEQYF. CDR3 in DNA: TGTGCCATCAGACAGAGGGACGACTCCTACGAGCAGTACTTC.

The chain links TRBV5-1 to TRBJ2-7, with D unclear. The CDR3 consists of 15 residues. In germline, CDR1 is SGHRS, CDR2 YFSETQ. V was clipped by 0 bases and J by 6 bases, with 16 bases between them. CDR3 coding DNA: TGCGCCAGCAGCTTGGAAGGGTACGGAGTGGCCGAGCAGTACTTC. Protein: CASSLEGYGVAEQYF.

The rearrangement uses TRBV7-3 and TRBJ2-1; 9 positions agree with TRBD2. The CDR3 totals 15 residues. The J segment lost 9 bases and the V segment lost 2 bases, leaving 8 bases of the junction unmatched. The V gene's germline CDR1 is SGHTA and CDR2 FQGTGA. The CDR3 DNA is TGTGCCAGCAGCTTACATGGCGGGAGGGCAGGTGAGCAGTTCTTC. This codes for CASSLHGGRAGEQFF.

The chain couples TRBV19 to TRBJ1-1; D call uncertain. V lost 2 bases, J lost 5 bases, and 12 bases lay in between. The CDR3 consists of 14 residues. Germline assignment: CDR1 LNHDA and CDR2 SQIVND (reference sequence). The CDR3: CASSISWVGTEAFF. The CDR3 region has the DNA TGTGCCAGTAGTATAAGTTGGGTAGGTACTGAAGCTTTCTTT.

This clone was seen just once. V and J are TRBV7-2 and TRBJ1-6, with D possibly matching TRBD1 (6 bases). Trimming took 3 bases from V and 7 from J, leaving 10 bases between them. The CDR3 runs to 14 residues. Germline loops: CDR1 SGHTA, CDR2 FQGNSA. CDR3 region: CASSLMGANSPLHF. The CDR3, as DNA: TGTGCCAGCAGCTTGATGGGGGCGAATTCACCCCTCCACTTT.